This record looks at one T cell receptor beta chain sequence and its context. Its antigen remains unknown. Here immunoSEQ multiplex PCR was the method, and the copy in TCRdb shows in-frame clones only, minus some. The sample contains 50,000 to 65,000 clones, around 90% of which appear only once. This entry belongs to a study of cytomegalovirus exposure and HLA in healthy donors. As for the study in general: The 120 or so validation repertoires used a platform that matched the one used for the 600 to 700 first-cohort repertoires, as a later analysis reported. Whole-study findings and limits: The authors listed 164 TCR beta chains as cytomegalovirus-associated. While the bulk of TCR sequences proved rare, some public TCRs turned up in many donors.

The TCR originated in a woman between 18 and 29 years old in good health and CMV-seropositive. Sequencing input: PBMCs.

CDR3 region: CASSPPAGGETQYF. CDR3 in DNA: TGTGCCAGCAGCCCTCCGGCAGGCGGGGAGACCCAGTACTTC. The J gene is TRBJ2-5, the V gene TRBV9; D possibly corresponds to TRBD2 (5 bases). The ends were cut back, 4 bases at V and 5 bases at J, with 15 bases in the middle. The CDR3 consists of 14 residues. Germline lookup yields CDR1 SGDLS and CDR2 YYNGEE.